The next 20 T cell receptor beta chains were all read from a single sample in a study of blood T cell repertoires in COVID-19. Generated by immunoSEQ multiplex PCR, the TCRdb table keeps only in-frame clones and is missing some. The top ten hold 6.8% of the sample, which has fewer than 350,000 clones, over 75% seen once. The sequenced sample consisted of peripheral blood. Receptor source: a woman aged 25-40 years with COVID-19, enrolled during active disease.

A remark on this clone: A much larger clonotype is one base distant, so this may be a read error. The DNA of the CDR3 is TGTGCCAGCAGTGCGGGACTGAACACTGAAGCTTTCTTT. Protein product: CASSAGLNTEAFF. This chain uses TRBV28 with TRBJ1-1; TRBD1 is a possible D gene (5 bases). Germline-derived CDR1 and CDR2 are MDHEN and SYDVKM. This CDR3 has 13 amino acids. Trimming removed 5 bases from V and 0 bases from J, with 7 bases in between. Filled out from reference TRBV28 and TRBJ1-1, the complete variable domain reads DVKVTQSSRYLVKRTGEKVFLECVQDMDHENMFWYRQDPGLGLRLIYFSYDVKMKEKGDIPEGYSVSREKKERFSLILESASTNQTSMYLCASSAGLNTEAFFGQGTRLTVV.

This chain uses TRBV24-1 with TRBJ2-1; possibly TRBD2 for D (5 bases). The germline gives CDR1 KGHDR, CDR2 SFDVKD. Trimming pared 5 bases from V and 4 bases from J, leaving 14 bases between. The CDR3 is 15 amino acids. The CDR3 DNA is TGTGCCACCAGTGGCACGGAGGCGATGTACAATGAGCAGTTCTTC. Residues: CATSGTEAMYNEQFF.

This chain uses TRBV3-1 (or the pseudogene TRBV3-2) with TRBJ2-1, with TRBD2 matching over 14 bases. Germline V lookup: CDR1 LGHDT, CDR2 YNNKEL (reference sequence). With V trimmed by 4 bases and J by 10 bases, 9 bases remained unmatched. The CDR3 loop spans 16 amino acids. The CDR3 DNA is TGTGCCAGCAGCCCGACTAGCGGGAGGGGGCTGGGCGAGCAGTTCTTC. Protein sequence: CASSPTSGRGLGEQFF.

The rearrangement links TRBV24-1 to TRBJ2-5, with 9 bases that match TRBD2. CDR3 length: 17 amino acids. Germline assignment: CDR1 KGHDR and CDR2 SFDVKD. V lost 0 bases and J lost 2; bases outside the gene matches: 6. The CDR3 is CATSDLRAGGIQETQYF. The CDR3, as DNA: TGTGCCACCAGTGATTTGCGGGCGGGAGGGATTCAAGAGACCCAGTACTTC.

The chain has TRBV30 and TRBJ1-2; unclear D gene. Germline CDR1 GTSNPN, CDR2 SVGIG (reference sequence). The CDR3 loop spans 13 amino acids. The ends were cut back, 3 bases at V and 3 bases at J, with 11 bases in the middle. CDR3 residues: CAWRYGGHYGYTF. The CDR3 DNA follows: TGTGCCTGGAGATACGGCGGGCACTATGGCTACACCTTC.

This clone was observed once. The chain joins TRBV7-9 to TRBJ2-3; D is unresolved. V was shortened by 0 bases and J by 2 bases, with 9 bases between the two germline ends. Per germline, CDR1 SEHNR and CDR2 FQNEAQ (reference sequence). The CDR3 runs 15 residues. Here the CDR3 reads CASSLAVSFTDTQYF. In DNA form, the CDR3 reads TGTGCCAGCAGCTTAGCTGTGAGTTTCACAGATACGCAGTATTTT.

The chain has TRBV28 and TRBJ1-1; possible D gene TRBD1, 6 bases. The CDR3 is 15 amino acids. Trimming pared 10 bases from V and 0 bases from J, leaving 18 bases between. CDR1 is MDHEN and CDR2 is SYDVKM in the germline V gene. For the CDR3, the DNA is TGTGCCACCATTCCATGGACAGCCATGAACACTGAAGCTTTCTTT. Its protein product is CATIPWTAMNTEAFF.

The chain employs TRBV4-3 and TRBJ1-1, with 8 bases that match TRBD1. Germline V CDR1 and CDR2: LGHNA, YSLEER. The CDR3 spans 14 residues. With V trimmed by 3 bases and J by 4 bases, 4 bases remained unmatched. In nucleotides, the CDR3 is TGCGCCAGCAGCCAGGACAGGGTTCCCACTGAAGCTTTCTTT. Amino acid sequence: CASSQDRVPTEAFF.

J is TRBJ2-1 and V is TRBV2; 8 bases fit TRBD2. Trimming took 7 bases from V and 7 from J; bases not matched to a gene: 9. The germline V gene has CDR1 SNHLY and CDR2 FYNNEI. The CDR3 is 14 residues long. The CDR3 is CASKGLARGNEQFF. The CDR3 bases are TGTGCCAGCAAAGGACTAGCTCGAGGGAATGAGCAGTTCTTC.

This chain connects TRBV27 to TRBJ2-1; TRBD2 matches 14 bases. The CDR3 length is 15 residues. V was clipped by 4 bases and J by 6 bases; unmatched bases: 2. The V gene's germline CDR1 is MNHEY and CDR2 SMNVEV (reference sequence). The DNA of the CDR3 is TGTGCCAGCAGTTCCGGACTAGCGGGAGGCAATGAGCAGTTCTTC. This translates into CASSSGLAGGNEQFF.

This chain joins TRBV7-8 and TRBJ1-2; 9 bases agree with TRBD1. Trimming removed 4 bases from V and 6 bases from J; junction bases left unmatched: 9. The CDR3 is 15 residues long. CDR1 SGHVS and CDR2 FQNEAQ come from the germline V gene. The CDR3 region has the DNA TGTGCCAGCAGCTCTTTCAACAGGGGGCAGAATGGCTACACCTTC. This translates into CASSSFNRGQNGYTF.

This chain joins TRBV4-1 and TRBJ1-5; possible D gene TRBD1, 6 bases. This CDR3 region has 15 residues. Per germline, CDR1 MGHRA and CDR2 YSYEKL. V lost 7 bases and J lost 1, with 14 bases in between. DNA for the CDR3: TGCGCCAGCACGGGGACACCGGGCAGCAATCAGCCCCAGCATTTT. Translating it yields CASTGTPGSNQPQHF.

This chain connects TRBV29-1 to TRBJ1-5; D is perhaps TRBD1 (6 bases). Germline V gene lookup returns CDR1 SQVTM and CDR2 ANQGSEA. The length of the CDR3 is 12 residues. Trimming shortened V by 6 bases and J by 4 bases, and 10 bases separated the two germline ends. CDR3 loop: CSVGAVNQPQHF. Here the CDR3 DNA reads TGCAGCGTGGGGGCAGTAAATCAGCCCCAGCATTTT.

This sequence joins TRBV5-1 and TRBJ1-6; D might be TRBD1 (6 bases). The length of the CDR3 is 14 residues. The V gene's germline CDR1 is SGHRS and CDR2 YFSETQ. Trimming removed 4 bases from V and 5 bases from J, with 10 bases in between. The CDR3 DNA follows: TGCGCCAGCAGCATCCGGACAGATAATTCACCCCTCCACTTT. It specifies CASSIRTDNSPLHF.

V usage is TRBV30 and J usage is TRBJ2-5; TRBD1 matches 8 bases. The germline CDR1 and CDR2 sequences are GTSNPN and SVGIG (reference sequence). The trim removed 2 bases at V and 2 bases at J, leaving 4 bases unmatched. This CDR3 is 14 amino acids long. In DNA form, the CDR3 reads TGTGCCTGGAGTTCCTACAGGGGGCAAGAGACCCAGTACTTC. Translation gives CAWSSYRGQETQYF. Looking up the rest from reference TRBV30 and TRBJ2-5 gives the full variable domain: SQTIHQWPATLVQPVGSPLSLECTVEGTSNPNLYWYRQAAGRGLQLLFYSVGIGQISSEVPQNLSASRPQDRQFILSSKKLLLSDSGFYLCAWSSYRGQETQYFGPGTRLLVL.

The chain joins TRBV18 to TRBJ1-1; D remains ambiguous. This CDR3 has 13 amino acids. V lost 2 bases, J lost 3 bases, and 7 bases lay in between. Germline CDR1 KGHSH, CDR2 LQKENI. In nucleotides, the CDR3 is TGTGCCAGCTCACCAAGCGGCTACACTGAAGCTTTCTTT. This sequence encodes CASSPSGYTEAFF.

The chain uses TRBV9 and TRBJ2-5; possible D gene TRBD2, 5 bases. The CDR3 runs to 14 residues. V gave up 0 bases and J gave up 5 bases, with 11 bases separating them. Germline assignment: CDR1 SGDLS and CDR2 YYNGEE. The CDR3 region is CASSVVGPGETQYF. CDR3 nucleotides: TGTGCCAGCAGCGTAGTAGGGCCGGGGGAGACCCAGTACTTC.

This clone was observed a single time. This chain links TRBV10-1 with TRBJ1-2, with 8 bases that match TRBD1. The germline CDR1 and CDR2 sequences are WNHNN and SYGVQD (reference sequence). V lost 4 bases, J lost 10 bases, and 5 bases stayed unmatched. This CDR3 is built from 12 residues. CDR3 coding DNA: TGCGCCAGCAGTGCTTCAGGGGGCAACTACACCTTC. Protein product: CASSASGGNYTF.

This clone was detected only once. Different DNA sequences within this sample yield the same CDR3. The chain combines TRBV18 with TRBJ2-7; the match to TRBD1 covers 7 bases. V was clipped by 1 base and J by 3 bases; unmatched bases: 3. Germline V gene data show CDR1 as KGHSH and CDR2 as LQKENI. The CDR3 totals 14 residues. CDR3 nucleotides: TGTGCCAGCTCACCACTCCGGGACAGCTACGAGCAGTACTTC. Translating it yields CASSPLRDSYEQYF.

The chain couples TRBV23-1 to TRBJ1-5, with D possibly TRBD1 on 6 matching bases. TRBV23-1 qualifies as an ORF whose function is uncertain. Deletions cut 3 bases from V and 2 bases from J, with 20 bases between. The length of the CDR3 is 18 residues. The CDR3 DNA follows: TGCGCCAGCAGTCACCCAACGAAAATGAACAGGGGCAATCAGCCCCAGCATTTT. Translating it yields CASSHPTKMNRGNQPQHF.